This T cell receptor beta chain comes out of a study of human thymus T cells. Using immunoSEQ multiplex PCR, the repertoire was profiled, and TCRdb retains in-frame clones only, with some absent. The sample lists around 120,000 clones; around 94% were seen once. This clone appeared a few times. Its antigen is still unknown. Germline V lookup: CDR1 SNHLY, CDR2 FYNNEI. CDR3 length: 14 residues. The J segment lost 10 bases and the V segment lost 5 bases, leaving 7 bases of the junction unmatched. Corrective cardiac surgery supplied the resected thymus tissue. The donors were infants in Finland with congenital heart defects, otherwise immunologically healthy. Study-level findings and limits: Within thymic and blood repertoires, V and J gene usage appeared to be biased. Highly overlapping thymic repertoires in unrelated individuals were reported by related research.

The chain has TRBV2 and TRBJ1-6; 8 nucleotides line up with TRBD1. Sequencing was done on a sample of thymus tissue. The source of this sequence is a boy less than two years old with a congenital heart defect but otherwise immunologically healthy. The CDR3 coding sequence is TGTGCCAGCAGTCCGGACAGGGAAGGATCACCCCTCCACTTT. Amino acids: CASSPDREGSPLHF.